This TCR beta chain was identified during a study of blood T cell repertoires in COVID-19. As for the study in general: There were acute and convalescent COVID-19 samples, and they came from the United States, Italy and Spain. T cells, B-cell-depleted T cells, or PBMCs provided the cDNA or gDNA that served as material.

How the authors handled the data: Researchers report that nucleated cell counts were estimated from reference gene primer amplification. Method: immunoSEQ multiplex PCR; TCRdb's copy keeps in-frame clones and lacks some. Clonal size and the V and J genes are those of that table, whereas D and trimming came from the DNA. This table holds approximately 200,000 clones, 80% to 90% found once. To note about this clone: The same CDR3 is also encoded by other DNA sequences in this sample.

Germline CDR1 KGHSH, CDR2 LQKENI. This CDR3 is built from 15 residues. Unmatched junction bases numbered 2, after V lost 3 bases and J lost 2 bases. The sequence was obtained from a woman aged 55-75 years who had recovered from COVID-19. The chain recombines TRBV18 with TRBJ2-2; 8 bases are shared with TRBD2. The sequenced material came from peripheral blood. The CDR3: CASSPGLANTGELFF. The CDR3 DNA sequence: TGTGCCAGCTCACCTGGACTAGCTAACACCGGGGAGCTGTTTTTT.